This TCR beta chain was found in a study of T cell responses to AZD1222 COVID-19 vaccine. Broader study findings: There were repertoire samples only from the period after the peak T cell response.

A word on this clone: Its antigen remains unknown.

Profiling relied on immunoSEQ multiplex PCR, and the TCRdb table lists in-frame clones only, not all of them. Seen here are 80,000 to 100,000 clones, 75% to 90% observed once, and the top ten hold approximately 7%. J was trimmed by 8 bases and V by 1 base; bases with no gene match: 10. The CDR3 spans 15 residues. Germline lookup yields CDR1 LGHNA and CDR2 YSLEER. The TCR was taken from an adult in good health. The chain recombines TRBV4-3 with TRBJ1-2, with 7 bases fitting TRBD1. The sequences come from peripheral blood, collected on day 0 of AZD1222 vaccination. The CDR3 DNA follows: TGCGCCAGCAGCCAAGGGACAGGACGGGGTAAGGGCTACACCTTC. It codes for CASSQGTGRGKGYTF.